This TCR beta chain was identified in a study of vaccination and CD4 T cells after COVID-19. Study-wide background: According to the study, participants were given two doses of BNT162b2 or mRNA-1273 vaccine.

About this clonotype: Its antigen remains unknown.

Cultured CD4+ T cell DNA underwent sequencing with the Oncomine TCR Beta short-read assay. MiXCR, run by TCRdb on the PCR reads, gives a single entry per CDR3 protein. Here the sample spans about 20,000 distinct CDR3 sequences, less than 55% being singletons. In germline, CDR1 is SEHNR, CDR2 FQNEAQ (reference sequence). The CDR3 consists of 16 residues. Trimming left V 1 base short and J 0 bases short, with 12 bases between. The treatment here: approximately nine-day PBMC culture with coronavirus spike peptide pools or control peptides (ViraFEST assay). The gene calls are TRBV7-9 and TRBJ1-2, with unresolved D. The TCR was taken from a human donor who had recovered from COVID-19. Sequenced input: CD4+ T cells from blood, cultured in vitro. CDR3 sequence (DNA): TGTGCCAGCAGCTTAGGCTCAGGAATCACTAACTATGGCTACACCTTC. It translates to CASSLGSGITNYGYTF.